Each of the 11 T cell receptor beta chains below was sequenced from the same sample in a study of T cell changes during pregnancy in multiple sclerosis. Here immunoSEQ multiplex PCR was the method, and the copy in TCRdb shows in-frame clones only, minus some. The data hold 40,000 or so clones, with approximately 90% observed a single time. The sequenced sample was CD4+ T cells from peripheral blood mononuclear cells, obtained in the third trimester of pregnancy. The receptors were sampled from a female donor in good health, enrolled as a control in a pregnancy study.

This chain links TRBV5-1 with TRBJ2-2, with TRBD1 matching over 7 bases. CDR1 SGHRS and CDR2 YFSETQ come from the germline V gene. CDR3 length: 14 amino acids. The V segment lost 2 bases and the J segment 6 bases; nucleotides outside the gene matches: 4. The CDR3 DNA follows: TGCGCCAGCAGCTTTCAACAGGGGTCCGGGGAGCTGTTTTTT. As protein: CASSFQQGSGELFF.

The chain recombines TRBV9 with TRBJ1-6, with unresolved D. This CDR3 is 15 amino acids long. V gave up 0 bases and J gave up 9 bases, with 13 bases separating them. The germline V gene has CDR1 SGDLS and CDR2 YYNGEE. In nucleotides, the CDR3 is TGTGCCAGCAGCGTAGGCCCGGGAATGGGTTCACCCCTCCACTTT. Protein sequence: CASSVGPGMGSPLHF.

This chain uses TRBV18 with TRBJ2-5, with no clear D. V was shortened by 0 bases and J by 5 bases, with 10 bases between the two germline ends. Germline loops: CDR1 KGHSH, CDR2 LQKENI. This CDR3 comprises 14 residues. CDR3 region: CASSPPSGRETQYF. The CDR3 DNA is TGTGCCAGCTCACCACCCTCAGGCCGCGAGACCCAGTACTTC.

This clone was recorded once. The gene calls are TRBV18 and TRBJ2-5; 8 bases match TRBD2. The assigned J gene may be wrong: the sequence end matches TRBJ2-7 better. Germline V gene data show CDR1 as KGHSH and CDR2 as LQKENI. The CDR3 runs to 14 residues. This CDR3 is CASSTTGTRGEQYF. CDR3 nucleotide sequence: TGTGCCAGCTCAACAACCGGGACTAGGGGCGAGCAGTACTTC.

The rearrangement uses TRBV5-4 and TRBJ2-5; 11 bases map to TRBD2. Germline V gene sequence: CDR1 SGHNT, CDR2 YYREEE (reference sequence). After removal of 4 bases from V and 2 bases from J, the junction contained 4 bases not matched to a gene. This CDR3 region has 15 residues. CDR3 nucleotides: TGTGCCAGCAGCAGAGGGACTAGCGGTCAAGAGACCCAGTACTTC. Translation: CASSRGTSGQETQYF. The variable domain in full, completed from reference TRBV5-4 and TRBJ2-5, reads ETGVTQSPTHLIKTRGQQVTLRCSSQSGHNTVSWYQQALGQGPQFIFQYYREEENGRGNFPPRFSGLQFPNYSSELNVNALELDDSALYLCASSRGTSGQETQYFGPGTRLLVL.

The chain recombines TRBV5-4 with TRBJ1-4; the match to TRBD1 covers 7 bases. This CDR3 is built from 16 residues. V trimming: 4 bases; J trimming: 3 bases; junction bases outside the gene matches: 9. Germline V gene lookup returns CDR1 SGHNT and CDR2 YYREEE (reference sequence). The CDR3 reads CASSPRPGTANEKLFF. CDR3 in DNA: TGTGCCAGCAGCCCTCGGCCAGGGACAGCTAATGAAAAACTGTTTTTT. The variable domain in full, with the rest retrieved from reference TRBV5-4 and TRBJ1-4, is ETGVTQSPTHLIKTRGQQVTLRCSSQSGHNTVSWYQQALGQGPQFIFQYYREEENGRGNFPPRFSGLQFPNYSSELNVNALELDDSALYLCASSPRPGTANEKLFFGSGTQLSVL.

This clone was detected only once. The rearrangement joins TRBV5-4 to TRBJ1-2, with 7 bases lining up with TRBD1. V shed 5 bases, J shed 5 bases, and the junction held 6 bases outside the gene matches. This CDR3 region has 13 residues. Germline assignment: CDR1 SGHNT and CDR2 YYREEE (reference sequence). CDR3 in amino acids: CASRQGQRYGYTF. CDR3 in DNA: TGTGCCAGCAGACAGGGACAGCGGTATGGCTACACCTTC. Combining the CDR3 with reference TRBV5-4 and TRBJ1-2 gives the whole variable domain ETGVTQSPTHLIKTRGQQVTLRCSSQSGHNTVSWYQQALGQGPQFIFQYYREEENGRGNFPPRFSGLQFPNYSSELNVNALELDDSALYLCASRQGQRYGYTFGSGTRLTVV.

V is TRBV5-1 and J is TRBJ1-1, with D perhaps TRBD1 (5 bases). Per germline, CDR1 SGHRS and CDR2 YFSETQ. The CDR3 contains 14 residues. Deletions cut 4 bases from V and 1 base from J, with 11 bases between. The CDR3 sequence is CASSLSGGNTEAFF. The CDR3 nucleotides are TGCGCCAGCAGCCTAAGCGGGGGGAACACTGAAGCTTTCTTT.

The chain carries TRBV6-1 and TRBJ1-3; 8 bases are a match to TRBD1. CDR3 size: 14 residues. The V and J ends lost 6 bases and 2 bases, in that order; junction bases with no gene match: 3. The germline gives CDR1 MNHNS, CDR2 SASEGT. CDR3 amino acids: CASSRTGTGNTIYF. The CDR3 region has the DNA TGTGCCAGCAGCCGGACAGGGACTGGAAACACCATATATTTT.

This chain uses TRBV7-2 with TRBJ2-7, with TRBD2 identical over 12 bases. With 10 bases clipped from V and 2 bases from J, the junction kept 15 bases outside the gene matches. The CDR3 covers 17 residues. Germline CDR1 reads SGHTA; CDR2 reads FQGNSA. The CDR3 coding sequence is TGTGCCATCAGGGCGACTAGCGGGGGCCCTGGGGCCTACGAGCAGTACTTC. This encodes CAIRATSGGPGAYEQYF.

This clone was recorded only once. The V gene is TRBV7-8, the J gene TRBJ2-1; TRBD2 matches 10 bases. The CDR3 extends over 14 amino acids. J gave up 4 bases and V 6 bases, and 3 bases lay outside the gene matches. CDR1 is SGHVS and CDR2 is FQNEAQ in the germline V gene. CDR3 protein: CASSVSGGYNEQFF. In DNA form, the CDR3 reads TGTGCCAGCAGTGTTAGCGGGGGGTACAATGAGCAGTTCTTC.